Detailed here is one T cell receptor (beta chain). Its antigen is undetermined. This sample was taken from a study of somatic mutations in cytotoxic T cells in rheumatoid arthritis. Findings and caveats of the study: Nothing was done to adjust for multiple comparisons when TRBV07 showed up slightly less in rheumatoid arthritis patients.

Germline CDR1 and CDR2: MNHEY and SMNVEV (reference sequence). CDR3 size: 14 residues. Trimming removed 2 bases from V and 5 bases from J, with 10 bases in between. Produced via immunoSEQ multiplex PCR; TCRdb's table is partial and in-frame only. The table has about 7,400 clones, around 90% seen once. The sequenced sample consisted of CD8+ T cells sorted from blood. The origin of this receptor is a man aged 40-49 years with rheumatoid arthritis. The chain has TRBV27 and TRBJ2-1; no reliable D call. CDR3 sequence reads: CASSLRSVNNEQFF. The CDR3 DNA reads TGTGCCAGCAGTTTACGGTCTGTAAACAATGAGCAGTTCTTC.